Listed below are T cell receptor beta chains from one sample, sequenced in a study of blood T cell repertoires in COVID-19. The table came from immunoSEQ multiplex PCR; TCRdb's copy has only in-frame clones and leaves some out. The repertoire has about 150,000 clones, around 85% of them found once; the top ten carry approximately 4%. Sequencing used peripheral blood. Receptor source: a woman aged 70 to 79 with acute or convalescent COVID-19. The CDR3 runs from the conserved cysteine through the conserved F or W. The D gene is left open where the match is weak. Size is stated for part of the rows, as once, few or many counts, or as a class when the clone is expanded.

v_call	j_call	d_call	clone_size	cdr3_aa	cdr3_nt
TRBV7-2	TRBJ2-5	NA	once	CATGGGLAQETQYF	TGTGCCACCGGCGGAGGGCTGGCACAAGAGACCCAGTACTTC
TRBV4-1	TRBJ1-2	TRBD1	NA	CASNHRDSGGYTF	TGCGCCAGCAACCATCGGGACAGCGGTGGCTACACCTTC
TRBV6-2/TRBV6-3	TRBJ1-2	NA	NA	CASSSLRGSGYTF	TGTGCCAGCAGTTCCCTCCGGGGTTCTGGCTACACCTTC
TRBV15	TRBJ1-2	NA	NA	CATSLDGANYGYTF	TGTGCCACCAGCTTAGACGGGGCTAACTATGGCTACACCTTC
TRBV7-2	TRBJ2-7	TRBD2	NA	CASSLQRTSREQYF	TGTGCCAGCAGCTTACAAAGGACTAGCCGCGAGCAGTACTTC
TRBV7-9	TRBJ1-4	NA	NA	CASSHGGERVANEKLFF	TGTGCCAGCAGCCACGGAGGGGAACGGGTAGCTAATGAAAAACTGTTTTTT
TRBV9	TRBJ2-1	NA	NA	CASSVSGSSYNEQFF	TGTGCCAGCAGCGTATCTGGGAGCTCCTACAATGAGCAGTTCTTC
TRBV18	TRBJ1-5	NA	NA	CASSPTEGNQPQHF	TGTGCCAGCTCACCGACAGAAGGCAATCAGCCCCAGCATTTT
TRBV5-6	TRBJ2-1	NA	NA	CASSSIQGSSYNEQFF	TGTGCCAGCAGCTCGATACAGGGAAGCTCCTACAATGAGCAGTTCTTC
TRBV7-9	TRBJ1-2	TRBD1	NA	CASSSKAAQGEYGYTF	TGTGCCAGCAGCTCTAAGGCGGCACAGGGGGAATATGGCTACACCTTC
TRBV6-1	TRBJ2-7	TRBD2	NA	CASSAFRDPGLAGARGEQYF	TGTGCCAGCAGTGCCTTCCGAGACCCGGGACTAGCGGGGGCCCGGGGCGAGCAGTACTTC
TRBV28	TRBJ1-2	NA	NA	CASRTGGYGYTF	TGTGCCAGCAGGACGGGGGGCTATGGCTACACCTTC
TRBV5-1	TRBJ2-3	TRBD2	NA	CASSLDQAGASDTQYF	TGCGCCAGCAGCTTGGACCAAGCGGGGGCGTCAGATACGCAGTATTTT
TRBV30	TRBJ2-1	TRBD2	NA	CAWSVGLAGANEQFF	TGTGCCTGGAGTGTAGGTCTAGCGGGGGCCAATGAGCAGTTCTTC
TRBV15	TRBJ1-1	TRBD1	NA	CATRGQGVGGTEAFF	TGTGCCACCCGGGGACAGGGAGTAGGTGGCACTGAAGCTTTCTTT
TRBV6-2/TRBV6-3	TRBJ1-5	NA	NA	CASSSGTLSNQPQHF	TGTGCCAGCAGTTCCGGGACACTTAGCAATCAGCCCCAGCATTTT
TRBV2	TRBJ1-4	TRBD1	NA	CASSRDGTGFEKLFF	TGTGCCAGCAGTCGAGACGGGACAGGGTTTGAAAAACTGTTTTTT
TRBV5-1	TRBJ2-2	NA	NA	CASSLVATGTGELFF	TGCGCCAGCAGCTTGGTGGCGACTGGGACCGGGGAGCTGTTTTTT
TRBV3-1/TRBV3-2	TRBJ2-2	TRBD2	NA	CASSQDRLAGGTGELFF	TGTGCCAGCAGCCAGGATCGCCTAGCGGGAGGGACCGGGGAGCTGTTTTTT
TRBV5-5	TRBJ1-2	TRBD1	NA	CASSLTGQGNYGYTF	TGTGCCAGCAGCTTGACCGGACAGGGGAACTATGGCTACACCTTC
TRBV13	TRBJ2-3	TRBD1	NA	CASSLELGGTGDADTQYF	TGTGCCAGCAGCTTAGAATTGGGGGGGACAGGGGACGCAGATACGCAGTATTTT
TRBV5-1	TRBJ1-4	NA	NA	CASSLDGETNEKLFF	TGCGCCAGCAGCTTGGACGGTGAGACTAATGAAAAACTGTTTTTT
TRBV4-2	TRBJ1-1	NA	once	CASTVTGGTEAFF	TGTGCCAGCACTGTCACGGGGGGCACTGAAGCTTTCTTT
TRBV3-1/TRBV3-2	TRBJ2-3	NA	NA	CASSQADPSGPDGITDTQYF	TGTGCCAGCAGCCAGGCAGACCCCAGCGGGCCGGACGGGATCACAGATACGCAGTATTTT
TRBV2	TRBJ1-3	NA	NA	CASNEGRGNTIYF	TGTGCCAGCAACGAGGGAAGAGGAAACACCATATATTTT
TRBV4-2	TRBJ1-1	NA	NA	CASSQDGKMNTEAFF	TGTGCCAGCAGCCAAGACGGGAAAATGAACACTGAAGCTTTCTTT
TRBV6-2/TRBV6-3	TRBJ1-1	TRBD1	NA	CASSYSIGQGGTEAFF	TGTGCCAGCAGTTACTCGATTGGACAGGGGGGAACTGAAGCTTTCTTT
TRBV3-1/TRBV3-2	TRBJ2-3	TRBD2	once	CASSRLAGPTDTQYF	TGTGCCAGCAGCCGACTAGCGGGGCCCACAGATACGCAGTATTTT
TRBV7-2	TRBJ2-2	TRBD2	NA	CASSLVRLAGGNTGELFF	TGTGCCAGCAGCTTAGTGCGACTAGCGGGAGGCAACACCGGGGAGCTGTTTTTT
TRBV24-1	TRBJ1-1	NA	NA	CATSDSSDTNTEAFF	TGTGCCACCAGTGATTCCTCGGACACGAACACTGAAGCTTTCTTT
TRBV19	TRBJ2-1	NA	NA	CASSPGRGSYNEQFF	TGTGCCAGTAGTCCCGGTAGAGGGTCCTACAATGAGCAGTTCTTC
TRBV28	TRBJ1-5	NA	NA	CASSLVGQGQPQHF	TGTGCCAGCAGTTTAGTGGGGCAGGGTCAGCCCCAGCATTTT
TRBV18	TRBJ1-1	NA	NA	CASSLAGTTNTEAFF	TGTGCCAGCTCGCTCGCCGGGACAACTAACACTGAAGCTTTCTTT
TRBV30	TRBJ1-2	TRBD1	NA	CAWSDGRDRAFPRGYTF	TGTGCCTGGAGCGACGGACGGGACAGGGCGTTTCCTCGTGGCTACACCTTC
TRBV9	TRBJ2-1	NA	NA	CASSPGFISSSYNEQFF	TGTGCCAGCAGCCCGGGATTCATTTCGAGCTCCTACAATGAGCAGTTCTTC
TRBV4-2	TRBJ2-4	TRBD2	NA	CASSQEPGTSGIGAKNIQYF	TGTGCCAGCAGCCAAGAACCCGGGACTAGCGGGATTGGGGCCAAAAACATTCAGTACTTC
TRBV9	TRBJ2-7	NA	NA	CASSVAGNGGYYEQYF	TGTGCCAGCAGCGTAGCCGGAAACGGGGGATACTACGAGCAGTACTTC
TRBV19	TRBJ2-7	TRBD1	NA	CASSMGQGARIYEQYF	TGTGCCAGTAGTATGGGACAGGGGGCGCGTATCTACGAGCAGTACTTC
TRBV5-1	TRBJ2-7	TRBD1	NA	CASSLVPPGQGISLGTREQYF	TGCGCCAGCAGCTTGGTTCCGCCGGGACAGGGGATATCACTAGGGACCCGCGAGCAGTACTTC
TRBV15	TRBJ1-1	NA	NA	CATSRDISGGKWGAFF	TGTGCCACCAGCAGAGATATTTCGGGAGGGAAGTGGGGAGCTTTCTTT
TRBV2	TRBJ1-2	NA	NA	CASSEFDRLYGYTF	TGTGCCAGCAGTGAATTCGACAGGCTGTATGGCTACACCTTC
TRBV6-5	TRBJ1-6	TRBD1	NA	CASSYSGQGTSPLHF	TGTGCCAGCAGTTACTCAGGACAGGGCACTTCACCCCTCCACTTT
TRBV6-5	TRBJ1-4	NA	NA	CASSYSGRVREKLFF	TGTGCCAGCAGTTACTCGGGCAGGGTCCGTGAAAAACTGTTTTTT
TRBV6-5	TRBJ2-7	NA	NA	CASSWGETYEQYF	TGTGCCAGCAGTTGGGGCGAGACCTACGAGCAGTACTTC
TRBV29-1	TRBJ2-3	NA	NA	CSVDGQGLADTQYF	TGCAGCGTTGATGGGCAGGGGCTAGCAGATACGCAGTATTTT
TRBV7-2	TRBJ2-1	NA	NA	CASSLRGGEQFF	TGTGCCAGCAGCTTAAGGGGAGGTGAGCAGTTCTTC
TRBV6-5	TRBJ2-7	TRBD1	NA	CASSYQQGAYEQYF	TGTGCCAGCAGTTACCAACAGGGGGCCTACGAGCAGTACTTC
TRBV9	TRBJ2-7	TRBD1	NA	CASSTDRGPEEQYF	TGTGCCAGCAGCACTGACAGGGGGCCCGAGGAGCAGTACTTC
TRBV7-9	TRBJ2-1	TRBD2	NA	CASSATRAGLAGKNEQFF	TGTGCCAGCAGCGCAACCCGCGCGGGACTAGCGGGTAAGAATGAGCAGTTCTTC
TRBV30	TRBJ2-6	NA	few	CAWSVETISGANVLTF	TGTGCCTGGAGTGTGGAGACCATATCTGGGGCCAACGTCCTGACTTTC
TRBV12-3/TRBV12-4	TRBJ1-1	NA	few	CASSPTGRAEAFF	TGTGCCAGCAGTCCTACAGGGAGGGCTGAAGCTTTCTTT